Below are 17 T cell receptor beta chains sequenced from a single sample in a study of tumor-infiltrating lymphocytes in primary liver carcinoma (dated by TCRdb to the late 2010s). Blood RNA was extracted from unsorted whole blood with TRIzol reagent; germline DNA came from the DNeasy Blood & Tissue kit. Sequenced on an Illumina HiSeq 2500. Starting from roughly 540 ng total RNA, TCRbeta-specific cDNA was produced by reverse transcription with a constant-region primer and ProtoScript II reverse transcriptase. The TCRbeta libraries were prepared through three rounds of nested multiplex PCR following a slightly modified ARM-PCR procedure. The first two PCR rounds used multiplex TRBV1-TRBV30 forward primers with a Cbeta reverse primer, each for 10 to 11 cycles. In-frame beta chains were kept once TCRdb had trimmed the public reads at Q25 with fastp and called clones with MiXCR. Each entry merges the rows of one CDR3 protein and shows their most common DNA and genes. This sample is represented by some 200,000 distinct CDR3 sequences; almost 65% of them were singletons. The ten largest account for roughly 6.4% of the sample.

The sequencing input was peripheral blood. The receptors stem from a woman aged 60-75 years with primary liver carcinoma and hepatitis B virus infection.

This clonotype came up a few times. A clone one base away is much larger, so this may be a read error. CDR3 sequence: CAGSSGDSSYNEQFF. The CDR3 DNA sequence: TGTGCCGGCAGTTCAGGGGATAGCTCCTACAATGAGCAGTTCTTC. The chain joins TRBV12-3 or TRBV12-4 to TRBJ2-1, with TRBD1 as a possible D gene (6 bases). The CDR3 runs 15 residues.

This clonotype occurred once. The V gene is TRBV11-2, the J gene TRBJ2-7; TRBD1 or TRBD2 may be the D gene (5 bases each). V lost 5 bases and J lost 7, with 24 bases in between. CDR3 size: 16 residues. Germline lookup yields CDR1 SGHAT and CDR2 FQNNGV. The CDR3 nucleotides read TGTGCCAGCAGCCGACTAACACAGGATGGGGTCTATGAGCAGTACTTC. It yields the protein CASSRLTQDGVYEQYF.

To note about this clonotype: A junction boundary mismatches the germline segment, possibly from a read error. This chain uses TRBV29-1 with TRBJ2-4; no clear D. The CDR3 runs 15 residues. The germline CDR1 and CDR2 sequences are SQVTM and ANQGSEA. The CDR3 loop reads CGVEDPMLDKNIQYF. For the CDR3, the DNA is TGCGGCGTTGAAGATCCCATGCTAGACAAAAACATTCAGTACTTC.

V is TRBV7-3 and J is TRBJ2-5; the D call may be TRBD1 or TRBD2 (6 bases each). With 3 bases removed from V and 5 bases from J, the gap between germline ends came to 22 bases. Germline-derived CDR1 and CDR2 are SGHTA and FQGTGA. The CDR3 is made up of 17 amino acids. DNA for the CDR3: TGTGCCAGCAGCTTGGGGGGCGCGAACACCATAGGGGAGACCCAGTACTTC. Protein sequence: CASSLGGANTIGETQYF.

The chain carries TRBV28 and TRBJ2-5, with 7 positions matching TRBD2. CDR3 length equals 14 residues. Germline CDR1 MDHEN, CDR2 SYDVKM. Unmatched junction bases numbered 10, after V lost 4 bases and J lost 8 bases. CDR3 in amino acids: CASSSAGVSSTQYF. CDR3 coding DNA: TGTGCCAGCAGTTCCGCGGGAGTTTCGAGCACCCAGTACTTC.

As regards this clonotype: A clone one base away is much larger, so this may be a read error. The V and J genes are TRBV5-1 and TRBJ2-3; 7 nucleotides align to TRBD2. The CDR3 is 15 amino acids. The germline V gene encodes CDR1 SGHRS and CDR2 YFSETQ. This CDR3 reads CTSSRLADSTDTQYF. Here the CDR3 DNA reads TGCACCAGCAGTAGACTAGCCGATAGCACAGATACGCAGTATTTT.

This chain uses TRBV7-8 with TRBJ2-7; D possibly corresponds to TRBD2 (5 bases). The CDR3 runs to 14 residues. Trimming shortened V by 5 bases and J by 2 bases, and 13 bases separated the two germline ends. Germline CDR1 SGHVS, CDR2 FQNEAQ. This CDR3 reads CASSIRTGTYEQYF. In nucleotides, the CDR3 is TGTGCCAGCAGCATCAGGACGGGGACCTACGAGCAGTACTTC.

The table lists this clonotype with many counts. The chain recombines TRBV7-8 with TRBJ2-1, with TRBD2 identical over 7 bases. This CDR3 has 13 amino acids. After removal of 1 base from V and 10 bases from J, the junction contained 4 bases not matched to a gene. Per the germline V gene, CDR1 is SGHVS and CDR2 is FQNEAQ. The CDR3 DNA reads TGTGCCAGCAGCTTAGTGCAAGCGGGAGAGCAGTTCTTC. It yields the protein CASSLVQAGEQFF. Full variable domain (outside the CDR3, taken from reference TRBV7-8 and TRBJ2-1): GAGVSQSPRYKVAKRGQDVALRCDPISGHVSLFWYQQALGQGPEFLTYFQNEAQLDKSGLPSDRFFAERPEGSVSTLKIQRTQQEDSAVYLCASSLVQAGEQFFGPGTRLTVL.

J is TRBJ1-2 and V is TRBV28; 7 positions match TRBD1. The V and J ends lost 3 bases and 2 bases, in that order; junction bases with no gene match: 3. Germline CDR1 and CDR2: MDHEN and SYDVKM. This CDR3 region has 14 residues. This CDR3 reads CASSLRGQNYGYTF. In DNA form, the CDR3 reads TGTGCCAGCAGTTTGAGGGGGCAGAACTATGGCTACACCTTC.

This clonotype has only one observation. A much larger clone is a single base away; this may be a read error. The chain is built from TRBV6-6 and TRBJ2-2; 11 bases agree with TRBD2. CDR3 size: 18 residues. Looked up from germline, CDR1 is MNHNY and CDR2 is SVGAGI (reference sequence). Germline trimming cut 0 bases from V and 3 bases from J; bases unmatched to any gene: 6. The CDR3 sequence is CASSYSTSGSGDTGELFF. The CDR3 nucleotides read TGTGCCAGCAGTTACTCTACTAGCGGGAGTGGGGACACCGGGGAGCTGTTTTTT.

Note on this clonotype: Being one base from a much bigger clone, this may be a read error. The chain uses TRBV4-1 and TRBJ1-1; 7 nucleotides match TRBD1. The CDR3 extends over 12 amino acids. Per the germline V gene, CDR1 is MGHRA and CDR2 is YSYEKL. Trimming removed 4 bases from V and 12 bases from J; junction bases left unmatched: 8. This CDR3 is CASSLHDRETFF. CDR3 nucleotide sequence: TGCGCCAGCAGCCTTCACGACAGGGAAACTTTCTTT.

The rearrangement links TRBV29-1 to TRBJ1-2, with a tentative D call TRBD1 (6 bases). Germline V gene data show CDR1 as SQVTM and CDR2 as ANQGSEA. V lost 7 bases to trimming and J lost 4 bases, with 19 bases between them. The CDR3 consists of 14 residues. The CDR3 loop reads CSAVQGGLTYGYTF. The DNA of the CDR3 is TGCAGCGCTGTACAGGGAGGCCTCACCTATGGCTACACCTTC.

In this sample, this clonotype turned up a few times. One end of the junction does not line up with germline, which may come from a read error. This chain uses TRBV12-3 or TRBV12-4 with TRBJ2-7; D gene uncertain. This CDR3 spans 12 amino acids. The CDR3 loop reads CASSSRPYEQCF. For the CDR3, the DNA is TGTGCCAGCAGTTCCCGCCCCTACGAGCAGTGCTTC.

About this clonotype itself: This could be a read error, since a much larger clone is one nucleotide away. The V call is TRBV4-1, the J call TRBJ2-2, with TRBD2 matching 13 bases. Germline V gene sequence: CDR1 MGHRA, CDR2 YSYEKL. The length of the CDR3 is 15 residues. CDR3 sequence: CTSSQGTSGIGELFF. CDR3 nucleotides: TGCACCAGCAGCCAAGGGACTAGCGGGATCGGGGAGCTGTTTTTT.

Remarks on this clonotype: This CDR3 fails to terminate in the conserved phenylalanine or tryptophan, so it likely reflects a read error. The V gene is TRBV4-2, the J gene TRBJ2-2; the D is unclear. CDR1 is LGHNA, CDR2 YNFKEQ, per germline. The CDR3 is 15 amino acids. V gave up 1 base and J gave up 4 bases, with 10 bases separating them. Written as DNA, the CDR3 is TGTGCCAGCAGCCAAGTTGTATCAGCCACCGGGGAGCTGTTTATT. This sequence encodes CASSQVVSATGELFI.

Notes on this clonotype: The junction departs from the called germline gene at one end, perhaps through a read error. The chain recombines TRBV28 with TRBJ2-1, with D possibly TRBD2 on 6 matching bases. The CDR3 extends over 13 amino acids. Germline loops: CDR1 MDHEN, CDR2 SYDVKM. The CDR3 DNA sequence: TGTGCCAACAGTAACTGGGAGGTGAATGAGCAGTTCTTC. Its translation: CANSNWEVNEQFF.

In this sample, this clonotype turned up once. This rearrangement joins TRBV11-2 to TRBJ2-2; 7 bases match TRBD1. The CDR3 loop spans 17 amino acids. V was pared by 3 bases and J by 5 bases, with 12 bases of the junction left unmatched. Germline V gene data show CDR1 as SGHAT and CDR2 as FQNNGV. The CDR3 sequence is CASSFDTIGGRTGELFF. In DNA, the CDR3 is TGTGCCAGCAGCTTTGACACCATAGGGGGCCGTACCGGGGAGCTGTTTTTT.